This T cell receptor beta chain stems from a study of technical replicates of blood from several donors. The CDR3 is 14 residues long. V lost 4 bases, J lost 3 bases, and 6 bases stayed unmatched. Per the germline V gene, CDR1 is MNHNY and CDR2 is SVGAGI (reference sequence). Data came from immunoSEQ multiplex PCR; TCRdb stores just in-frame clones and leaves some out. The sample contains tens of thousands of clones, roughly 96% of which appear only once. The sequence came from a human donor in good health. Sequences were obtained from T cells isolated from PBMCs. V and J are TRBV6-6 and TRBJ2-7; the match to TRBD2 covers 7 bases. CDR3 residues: CASSSGGLVYEQYF. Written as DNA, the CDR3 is TGTGCCAGCAGTTCGGGAGGACTAGTCTACGAGCAGTACTTC.